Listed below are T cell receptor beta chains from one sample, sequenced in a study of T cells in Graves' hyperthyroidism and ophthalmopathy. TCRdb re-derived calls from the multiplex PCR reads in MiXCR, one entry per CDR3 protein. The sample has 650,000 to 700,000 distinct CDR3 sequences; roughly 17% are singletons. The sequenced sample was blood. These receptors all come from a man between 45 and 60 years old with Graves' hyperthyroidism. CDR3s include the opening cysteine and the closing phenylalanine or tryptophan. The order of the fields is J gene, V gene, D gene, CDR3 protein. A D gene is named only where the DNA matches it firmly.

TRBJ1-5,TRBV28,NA,CASSRQPYSNQPQHF
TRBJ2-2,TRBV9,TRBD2,CASSPNPGLAGDSGELFF
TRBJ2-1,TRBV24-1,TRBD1,CATSDWTGGYNEQFF
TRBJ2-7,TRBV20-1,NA,CSATRLGLYEQYF
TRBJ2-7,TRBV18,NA,CASSPNERAWGEQYF
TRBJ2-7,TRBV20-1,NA,CSARRLPTYEQYF
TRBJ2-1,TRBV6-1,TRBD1,CASLETGGSGEQFF
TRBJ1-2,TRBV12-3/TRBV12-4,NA,CASSLEVLNYGYTF
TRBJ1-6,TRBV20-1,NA,CSAAGFNSPLHF
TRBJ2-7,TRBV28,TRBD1,CASRGQVYTYEQYF
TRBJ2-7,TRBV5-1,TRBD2,CASSKTAGGPYEQYF
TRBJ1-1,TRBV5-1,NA,CASSLVFGGTSTTEAFF
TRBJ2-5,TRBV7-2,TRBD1,CASSRPGTALSVYF
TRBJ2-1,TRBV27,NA,CASSWAETYNEQFF
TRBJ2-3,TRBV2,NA,CASKGEAEWSTDTQYF
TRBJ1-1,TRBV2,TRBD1,CASREDRGSMNTEAFF
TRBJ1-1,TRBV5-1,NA,CASSPGNTGTEAFF
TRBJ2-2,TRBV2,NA,CASSVEVPNTGELFF
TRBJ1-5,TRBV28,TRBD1,CASRRQGSPGNQPQHF
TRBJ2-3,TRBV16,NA,CASSQFGAPSDTQYF
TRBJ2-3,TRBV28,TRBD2,CASSLVGLAGDTQYF
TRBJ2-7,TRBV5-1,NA,CASATGVMDEQYF
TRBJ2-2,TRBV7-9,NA,CASRTTENTGELFF
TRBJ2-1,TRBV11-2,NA,CASSWEAYEQFF
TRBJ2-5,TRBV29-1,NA,CSAAPSQGLETQYF
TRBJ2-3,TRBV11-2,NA,CASSLAQQGAGTQYF
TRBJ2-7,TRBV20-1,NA,CSAREVQSYEQYF
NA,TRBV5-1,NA,CASSLEIPIWEFENEQYF
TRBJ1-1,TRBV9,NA,CASSPRQDLNTEAFF
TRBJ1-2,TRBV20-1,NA,CSARVTANYGYTF
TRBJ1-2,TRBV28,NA,CASSLAGGRGALVYGYTF
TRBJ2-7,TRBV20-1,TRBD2,CSALAATSYEQYF
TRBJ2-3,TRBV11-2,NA,CASSLVLAIPRDTQYF
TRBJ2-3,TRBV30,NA,CAWSGLRDTQYF
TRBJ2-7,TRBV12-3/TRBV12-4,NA,CASSHRRGSHEQYF
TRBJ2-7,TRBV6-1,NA,CASREGTAYEQYF
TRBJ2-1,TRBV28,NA,CASNGRENNEQFF
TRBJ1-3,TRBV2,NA,CASTAPSSGNTIYF
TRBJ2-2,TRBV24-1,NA,CATSDLAGPGELFF
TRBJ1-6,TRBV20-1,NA,CSRFAGGNSPLHF
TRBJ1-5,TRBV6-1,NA,CASSESPGNQPQHF
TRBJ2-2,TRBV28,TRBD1,CASMIPGQGLFF
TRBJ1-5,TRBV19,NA,CASRQVGEQPQHF
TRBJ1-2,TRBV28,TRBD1,CAIHTGGSYYGYTF
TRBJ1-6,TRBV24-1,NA,CATTSGSNIYNSPLHF